The 2 T cell receptor beta chains below all came from one sample that was sequenced in a study of cytomegalovirus exposure and HLA in healthy donors. PCR employed 60 Vbeta and 13 Jbeta primers. Some clones are missing from TCRdb's copy, which holds only in-frame ones; the method was immunoSEQ multiplex PCR. Of about 160,000 clones listed, 75% to 90% are singletons. The specimen was PBMCs. The receptors were gathered from a woman between 18 and 30 years old in good health and CMV-seronegative.

The chain joins TRBV30 to TRBJ2-7, with TRBD2 as a possible D gene (6 bases). CDR1 is GTSNPN and CDR2 is SVGIG in the germline V gene (reference sequence). Trimming shortened V by 4 bases and J by 8 bases, and 12 bases separated the two germline ends. The CDR3 length is 11 residues. The CDR3 DNA is TGTGCCTGGACCACGGGGGACCAGCAGTACTTC. It is translated as CAWTTGDQQYF.

The sample holds a few counts of this clone. The chain links TRBV5-6 to TRBJ2-7; D call uncertain. CDR3 length: 13 residues. Trimming took 4 bases from V and 5 from J, leaving 13 bases between them. CDR1 and CDR2 from the germline V gene are SGHDT and YYEEEE. CDR3 residues: CASSAVGSDEQYF. CDR3 nucleotides: TGTGCCAGCAGCGCTGTCGGGTCGGACGAGCAGTACTTC.